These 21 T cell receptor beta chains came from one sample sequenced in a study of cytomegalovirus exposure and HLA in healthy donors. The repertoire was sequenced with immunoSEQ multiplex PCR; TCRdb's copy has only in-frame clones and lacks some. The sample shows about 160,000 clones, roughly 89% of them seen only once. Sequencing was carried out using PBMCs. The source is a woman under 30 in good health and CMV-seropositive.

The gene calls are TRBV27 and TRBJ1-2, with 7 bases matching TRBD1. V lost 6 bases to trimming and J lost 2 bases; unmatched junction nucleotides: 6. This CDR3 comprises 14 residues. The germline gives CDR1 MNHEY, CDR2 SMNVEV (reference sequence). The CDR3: CASSPWDRNYGYTF. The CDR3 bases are TGTGCCAGCAGCCCCTGGGACAGAAACTATGGCTACACCTTC.

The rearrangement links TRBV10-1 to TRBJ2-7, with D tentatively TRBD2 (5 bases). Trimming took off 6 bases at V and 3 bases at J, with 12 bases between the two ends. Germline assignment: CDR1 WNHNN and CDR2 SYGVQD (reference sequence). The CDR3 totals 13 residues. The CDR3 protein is CASSAGIIYEQYF. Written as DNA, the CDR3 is TGCGCCAGCAGCGCCGGGATTATCTACGAGCAGTACTTC.

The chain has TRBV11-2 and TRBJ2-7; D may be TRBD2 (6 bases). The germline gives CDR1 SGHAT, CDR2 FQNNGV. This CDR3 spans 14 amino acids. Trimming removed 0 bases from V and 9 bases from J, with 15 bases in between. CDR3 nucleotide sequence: TGTGCCAGCAGCTTAGATTCTCGGAGGGCCGCGCAGTACTTC. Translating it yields CASSLDSRRAAQYF.

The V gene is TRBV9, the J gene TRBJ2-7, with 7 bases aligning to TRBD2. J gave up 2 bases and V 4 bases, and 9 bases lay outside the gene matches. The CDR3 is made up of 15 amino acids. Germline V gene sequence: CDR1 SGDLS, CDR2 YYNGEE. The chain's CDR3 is CASSPQLAVTYEQYF. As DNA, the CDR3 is TGTGCCAGCAGCCCACAGCTAGCGGTGACCTACGAGCAGTACTTC.

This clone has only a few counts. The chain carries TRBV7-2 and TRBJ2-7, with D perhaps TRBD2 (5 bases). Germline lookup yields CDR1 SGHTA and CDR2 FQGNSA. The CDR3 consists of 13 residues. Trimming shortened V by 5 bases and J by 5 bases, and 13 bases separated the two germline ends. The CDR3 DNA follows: TGTGCCAGCAGCCCCGGACTCGGGGACGAGCAGTACTTC. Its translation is CASSPGLGDEQYF.

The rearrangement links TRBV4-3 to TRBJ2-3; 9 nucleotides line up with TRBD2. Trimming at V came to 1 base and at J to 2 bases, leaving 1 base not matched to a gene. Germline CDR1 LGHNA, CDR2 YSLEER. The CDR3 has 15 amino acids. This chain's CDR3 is CASSQGLADTDTQYF. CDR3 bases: TGCGCCAGCAGCCAAGGACTAGCGGACACAGATACGCAGTATTTT.

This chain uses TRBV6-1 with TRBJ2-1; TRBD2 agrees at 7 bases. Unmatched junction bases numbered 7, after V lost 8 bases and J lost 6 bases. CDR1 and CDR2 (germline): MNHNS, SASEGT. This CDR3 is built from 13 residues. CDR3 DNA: TGTGCCAGCGAAGGAGCGGGAATCAATGAGCAGTTCTTC. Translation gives CASEGAGINEQFF.

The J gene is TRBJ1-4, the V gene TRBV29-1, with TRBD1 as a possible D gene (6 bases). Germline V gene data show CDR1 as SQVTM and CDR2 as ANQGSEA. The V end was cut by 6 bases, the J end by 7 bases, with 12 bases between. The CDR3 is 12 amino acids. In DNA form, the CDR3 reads TGCAGCGTACTGACAGGTGTTGAAAAACTGTTTTTT. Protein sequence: CSVLTGVEKLFF. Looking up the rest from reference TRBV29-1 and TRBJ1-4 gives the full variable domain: SAVISQKPSRDICQRGTSLTIQCQVDSQVTMMFWYRQQPGQSLTLIATANQGSEATYESGFVIDKFPISRPNLTFSTLTVSNMSPEDSSIYLCSVLTGVEKLFFGSGTQLSVL.

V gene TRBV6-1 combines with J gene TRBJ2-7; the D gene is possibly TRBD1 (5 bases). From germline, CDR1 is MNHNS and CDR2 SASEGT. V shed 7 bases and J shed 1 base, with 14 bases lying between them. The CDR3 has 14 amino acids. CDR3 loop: CASTDPTGSYEQYF. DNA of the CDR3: TGTGCCAGCACCGATCCTACAGGATCCTACGAGCAGTACTTC.

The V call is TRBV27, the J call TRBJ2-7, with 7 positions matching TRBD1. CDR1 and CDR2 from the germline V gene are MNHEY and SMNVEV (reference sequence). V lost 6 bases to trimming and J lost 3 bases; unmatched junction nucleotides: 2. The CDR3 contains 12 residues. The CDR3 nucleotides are TGTGCCAGCAGCTACAGGGGCTACGAGCAGTACTTC. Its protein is CASSYRGYEQYF.

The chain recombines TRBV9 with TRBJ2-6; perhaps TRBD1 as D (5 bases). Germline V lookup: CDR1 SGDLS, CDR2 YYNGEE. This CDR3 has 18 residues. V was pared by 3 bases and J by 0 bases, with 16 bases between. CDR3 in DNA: TGTGCCAGCAGCGCCCGTGGCAGGGCTGGCTCTGGGGCCAACGTCCTGACTTTC. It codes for CASSARGRAGSGANVLTF. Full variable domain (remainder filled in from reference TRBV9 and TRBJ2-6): DSGVTQTPKHLITATGQRVTLRCSPRSGDLSVYWYQQSLDQGLQFLIQYYNGEERAKGNILERFSAQQFPDLHSELNLSSLELGDSALYFCASSARGRAGSGANVLTFGAGSRLTVL.

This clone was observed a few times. CDR3 region: CAWTPGERGLSGTEAFF. In nucleotides, the CDR3 is TGTGCCTGGACCCCAGGGGAGAGAGGGCTAAGTGGGACTGAAGCTTTCTTT. The gene calls are TRBV30 and TRBJ1-1; TRBD1 is a possible D gene (6 bases). This CDR3 comprises 17 residues. V gave up 4 bases and J gave up 5 bases, with 26 bases separating them. The germline V gene encodes CDR1 GTSNPN and CDR2 SVGIG (reference sequence).

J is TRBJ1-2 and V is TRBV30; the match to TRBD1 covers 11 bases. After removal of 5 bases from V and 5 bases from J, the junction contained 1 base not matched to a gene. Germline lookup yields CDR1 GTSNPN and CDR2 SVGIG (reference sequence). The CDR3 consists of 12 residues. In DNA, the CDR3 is TGTGCCTGGGGACAGGGGGCTTATGGCTACACCTTC. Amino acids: CAWGQGAYGYTF.

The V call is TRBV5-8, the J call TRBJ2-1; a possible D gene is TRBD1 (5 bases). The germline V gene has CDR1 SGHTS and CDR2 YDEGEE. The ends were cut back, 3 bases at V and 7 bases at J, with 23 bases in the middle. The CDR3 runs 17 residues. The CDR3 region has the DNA TGTGCCAGCAGCTCCGTTTTGGAGACAGTCGAGGCGAATGAGCAGTTCTTC. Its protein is CASSSVLETVEANEQFF.

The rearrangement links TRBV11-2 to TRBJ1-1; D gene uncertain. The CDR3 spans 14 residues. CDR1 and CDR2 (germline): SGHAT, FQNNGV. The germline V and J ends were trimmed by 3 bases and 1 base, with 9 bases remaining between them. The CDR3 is CASSFSGGNTEAFF. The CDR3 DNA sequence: TGTGCCAGCAGCTTCTCAGGTGGGAACACTGAAGCTTTCTTT.

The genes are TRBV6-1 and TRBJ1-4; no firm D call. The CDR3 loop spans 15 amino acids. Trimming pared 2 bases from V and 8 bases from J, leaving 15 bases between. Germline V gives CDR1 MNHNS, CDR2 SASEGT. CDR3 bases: TGTGCCAGCAGTGAACGGGGTGGTATCTCAGAAAAACTGTTTTTT. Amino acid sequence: CASSERGGISEKLFF.

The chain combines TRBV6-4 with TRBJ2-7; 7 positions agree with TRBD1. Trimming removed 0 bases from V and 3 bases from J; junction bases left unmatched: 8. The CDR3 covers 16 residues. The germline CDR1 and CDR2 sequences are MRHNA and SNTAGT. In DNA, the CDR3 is TGTGCCAGCAGTGACTCCCCGACAGGGTTTTACTACGAGCAGTACTTC. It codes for CASSDSPTGFYYEQYF.

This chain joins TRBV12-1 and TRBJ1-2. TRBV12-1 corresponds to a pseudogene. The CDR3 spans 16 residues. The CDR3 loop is CASSSDGGETNYGYTF. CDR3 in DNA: TGTGCCAGCAGCTCCGACGGAGGAGAAACAAACTATGGCTACACCTTC.

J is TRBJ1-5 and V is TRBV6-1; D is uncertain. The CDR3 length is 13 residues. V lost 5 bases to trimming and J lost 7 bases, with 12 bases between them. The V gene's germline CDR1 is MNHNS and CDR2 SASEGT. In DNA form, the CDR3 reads TGTGCCAGCAGTTCACGGGAGTTGCAGCCCCAGCATTTT. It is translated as CASSSRELQPQHF.

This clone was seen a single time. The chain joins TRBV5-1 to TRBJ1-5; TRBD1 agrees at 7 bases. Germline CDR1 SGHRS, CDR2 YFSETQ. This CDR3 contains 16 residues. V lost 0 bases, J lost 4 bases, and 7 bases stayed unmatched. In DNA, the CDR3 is TGCGCCAGCAGCTTGGGACAGGGAGATGGTAATCAGCCCCAGCATTTT. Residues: CASSLGQGDGNQPQHF.

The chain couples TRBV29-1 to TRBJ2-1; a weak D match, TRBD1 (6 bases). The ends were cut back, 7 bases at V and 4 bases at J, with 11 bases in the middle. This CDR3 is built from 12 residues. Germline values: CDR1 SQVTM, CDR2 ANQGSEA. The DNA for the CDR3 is TGCAGCGCTGGACAGATTTACAATGAGCAGTTCTTC. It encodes CSAGQIYNEQFF.